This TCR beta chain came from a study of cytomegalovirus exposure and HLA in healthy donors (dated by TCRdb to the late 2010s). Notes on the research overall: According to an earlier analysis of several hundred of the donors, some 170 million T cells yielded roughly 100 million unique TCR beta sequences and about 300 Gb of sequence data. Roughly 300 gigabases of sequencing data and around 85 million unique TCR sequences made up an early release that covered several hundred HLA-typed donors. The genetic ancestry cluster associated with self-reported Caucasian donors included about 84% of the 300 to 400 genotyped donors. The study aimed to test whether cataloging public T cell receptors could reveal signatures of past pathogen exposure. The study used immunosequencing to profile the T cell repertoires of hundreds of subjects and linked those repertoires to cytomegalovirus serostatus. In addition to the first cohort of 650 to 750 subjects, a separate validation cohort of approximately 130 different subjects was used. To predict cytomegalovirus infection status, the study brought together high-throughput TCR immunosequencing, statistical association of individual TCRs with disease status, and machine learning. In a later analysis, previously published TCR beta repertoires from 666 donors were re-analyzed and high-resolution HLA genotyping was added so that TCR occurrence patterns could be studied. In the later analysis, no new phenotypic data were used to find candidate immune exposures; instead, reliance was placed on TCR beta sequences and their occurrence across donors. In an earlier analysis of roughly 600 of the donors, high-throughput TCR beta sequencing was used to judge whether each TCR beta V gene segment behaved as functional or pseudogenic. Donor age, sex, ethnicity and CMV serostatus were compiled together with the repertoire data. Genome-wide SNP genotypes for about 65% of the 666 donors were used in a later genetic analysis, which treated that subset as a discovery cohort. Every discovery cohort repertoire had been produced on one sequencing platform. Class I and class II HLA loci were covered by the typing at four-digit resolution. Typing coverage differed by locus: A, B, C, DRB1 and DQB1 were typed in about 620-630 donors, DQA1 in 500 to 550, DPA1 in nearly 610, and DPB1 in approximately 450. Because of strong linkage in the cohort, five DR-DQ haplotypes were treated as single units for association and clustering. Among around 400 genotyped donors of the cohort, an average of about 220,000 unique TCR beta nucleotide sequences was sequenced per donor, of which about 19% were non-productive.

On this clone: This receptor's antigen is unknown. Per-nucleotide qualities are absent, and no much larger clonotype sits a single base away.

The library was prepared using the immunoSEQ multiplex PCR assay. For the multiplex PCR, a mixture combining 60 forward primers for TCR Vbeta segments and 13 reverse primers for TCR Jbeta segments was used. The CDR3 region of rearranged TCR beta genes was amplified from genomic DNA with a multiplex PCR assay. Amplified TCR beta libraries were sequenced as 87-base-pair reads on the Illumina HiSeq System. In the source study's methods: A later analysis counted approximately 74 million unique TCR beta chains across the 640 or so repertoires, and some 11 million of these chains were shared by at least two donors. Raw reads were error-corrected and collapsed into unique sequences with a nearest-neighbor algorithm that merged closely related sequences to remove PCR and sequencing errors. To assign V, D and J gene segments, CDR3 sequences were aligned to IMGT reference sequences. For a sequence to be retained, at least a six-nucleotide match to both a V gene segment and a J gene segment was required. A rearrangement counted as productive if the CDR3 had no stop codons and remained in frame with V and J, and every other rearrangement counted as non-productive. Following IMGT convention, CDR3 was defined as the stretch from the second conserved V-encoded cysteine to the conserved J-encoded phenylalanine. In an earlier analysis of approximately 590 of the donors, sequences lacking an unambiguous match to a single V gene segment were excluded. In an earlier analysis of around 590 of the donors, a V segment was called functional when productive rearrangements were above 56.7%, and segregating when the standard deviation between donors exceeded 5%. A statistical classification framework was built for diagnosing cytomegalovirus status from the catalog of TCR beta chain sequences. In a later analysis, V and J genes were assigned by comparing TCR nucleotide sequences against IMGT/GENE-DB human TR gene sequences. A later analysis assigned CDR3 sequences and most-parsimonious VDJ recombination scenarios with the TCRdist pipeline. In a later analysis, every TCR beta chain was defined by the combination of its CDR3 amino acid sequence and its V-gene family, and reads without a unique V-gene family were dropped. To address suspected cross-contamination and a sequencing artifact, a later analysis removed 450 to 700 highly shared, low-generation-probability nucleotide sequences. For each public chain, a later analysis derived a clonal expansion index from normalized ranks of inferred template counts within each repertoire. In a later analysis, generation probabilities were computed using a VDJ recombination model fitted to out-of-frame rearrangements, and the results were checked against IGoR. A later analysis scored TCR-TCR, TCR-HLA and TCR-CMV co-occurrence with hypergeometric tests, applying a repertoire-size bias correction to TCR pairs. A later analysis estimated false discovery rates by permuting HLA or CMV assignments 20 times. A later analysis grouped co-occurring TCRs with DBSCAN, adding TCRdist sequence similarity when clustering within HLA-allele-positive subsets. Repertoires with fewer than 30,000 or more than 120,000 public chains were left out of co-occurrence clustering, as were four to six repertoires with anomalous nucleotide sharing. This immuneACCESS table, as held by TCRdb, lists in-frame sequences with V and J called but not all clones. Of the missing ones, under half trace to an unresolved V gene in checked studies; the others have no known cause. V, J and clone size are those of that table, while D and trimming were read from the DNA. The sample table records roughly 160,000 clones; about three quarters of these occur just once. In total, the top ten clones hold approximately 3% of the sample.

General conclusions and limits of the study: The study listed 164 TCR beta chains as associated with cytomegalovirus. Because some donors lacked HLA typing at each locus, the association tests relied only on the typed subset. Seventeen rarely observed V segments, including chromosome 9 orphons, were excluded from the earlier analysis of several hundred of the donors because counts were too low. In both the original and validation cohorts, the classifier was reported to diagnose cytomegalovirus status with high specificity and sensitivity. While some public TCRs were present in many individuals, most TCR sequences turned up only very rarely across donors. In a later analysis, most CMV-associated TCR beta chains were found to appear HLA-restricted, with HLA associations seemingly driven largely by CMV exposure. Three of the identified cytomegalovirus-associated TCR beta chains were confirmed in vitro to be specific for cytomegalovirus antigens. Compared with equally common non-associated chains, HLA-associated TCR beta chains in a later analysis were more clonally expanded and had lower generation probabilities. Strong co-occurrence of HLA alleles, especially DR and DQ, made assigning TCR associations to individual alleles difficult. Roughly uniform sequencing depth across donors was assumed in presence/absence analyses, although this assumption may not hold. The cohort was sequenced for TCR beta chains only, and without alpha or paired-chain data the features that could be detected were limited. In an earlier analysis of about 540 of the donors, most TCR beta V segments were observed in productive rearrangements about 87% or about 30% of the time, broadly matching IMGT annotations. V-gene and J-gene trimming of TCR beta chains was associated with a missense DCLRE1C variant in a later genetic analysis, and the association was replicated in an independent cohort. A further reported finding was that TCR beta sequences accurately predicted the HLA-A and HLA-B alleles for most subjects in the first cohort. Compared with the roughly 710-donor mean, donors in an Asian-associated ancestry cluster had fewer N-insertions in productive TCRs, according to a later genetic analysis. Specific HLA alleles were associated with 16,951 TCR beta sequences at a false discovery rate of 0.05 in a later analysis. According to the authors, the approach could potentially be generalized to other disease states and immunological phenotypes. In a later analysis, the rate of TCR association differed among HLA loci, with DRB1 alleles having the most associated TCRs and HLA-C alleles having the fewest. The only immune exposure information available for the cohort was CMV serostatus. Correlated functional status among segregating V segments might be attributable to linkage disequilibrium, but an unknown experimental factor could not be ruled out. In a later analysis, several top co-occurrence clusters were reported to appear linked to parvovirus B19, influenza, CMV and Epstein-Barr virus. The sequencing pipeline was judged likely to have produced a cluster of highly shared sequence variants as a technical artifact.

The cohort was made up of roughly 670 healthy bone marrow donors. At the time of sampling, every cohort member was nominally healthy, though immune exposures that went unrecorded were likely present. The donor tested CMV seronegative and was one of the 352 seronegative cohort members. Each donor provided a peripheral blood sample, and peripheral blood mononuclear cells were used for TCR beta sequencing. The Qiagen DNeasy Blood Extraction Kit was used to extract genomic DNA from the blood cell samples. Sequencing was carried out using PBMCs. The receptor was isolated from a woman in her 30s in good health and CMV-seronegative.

The CDR3: CAWTSASYEQYF. Here is the DNA: TGTGCCTGGACTAGTGCTTCCTACGAGCAGTACTTC. The sequence links TRBV30 to TRBJ2-7; no confident D gene assignment can be made. CDR1 GTSNPN and CDR2 SVGIG were looked up in the germline V gene (reference sequence). From the cysteine up to the phenylalanine, the CDR3 has a length of 12 residues. Only the CDR3 DNA is retained, 36 bases long and in frame from the first base. The trim is 4 bases for V and 1 base for J, with a gap of 8 bases between the germline ends.